The clone carrying this T cell receptor beta chain was counted a single time. The protocol was immunoSEQ multiplex PCR, while the TCRdb copy is restricted to in-frame clones and leaves out a portion. This table has roughly 140,000 clones, more than 75% appearing once. The sample belongs to a study of cytomegalovirus exposure and HLA in healthy donors. It was the roughly 130-subject validation cohort, separate from the roughly 700-subject first cohort, to which the donors belonged. The V end was cut by 3 bases, the J end by 1 base, with 9 bases between. The CDR3 is 13 amino acids. CDR1 is GTSNPN and CDR2 is SVGIG in the germline V gene (reference sequence).

The sample was PBMCs. V gene TRBV30 combines with J gene TRBJ1-2, with D hard to call. This TCR was sampled from a man younger than 35 in good health and CMV-seropositive. The CDR3 is CAWSGGSNYGYTF. In nucleotides, the CDR3 is TGTGCCTGGAGCGGTGGGAGTAACTATGGCTACACCTTC.